By share of the sample, the clone carrying this T cell receptor (beta chain) is medium-sized. Its cognate antigen is unknown. TRB rearrangements spanning V, D and J were amplified using mixed TRB-A/B primers. Each CDR3 protein gets one entry after TCRdb re-called the multiplex PCR reads with MiXCR. This sample has nearly 7,500 distinct CDR3 sequences; over 25% occur once, and the top ten carry about 8%. CDR3 length equals 13 residues. V lost 3 bases and J lost 6, with 8 bases in between. The sample comes from a study of T cell repertoires in aging, cancer and after chemotherapy. Amplification of TCR beta used genomic DNA extracted from peripheral blood. Whole-study results and caveats: Across the chemotherapy interval, each cancer cohort showed higher median generation probability, suggesting thymic rebound.

The receptor was derived from a human donor with a blood cancer. This chain uses TRBV12-3 or TRBV12-4 with TRBJ2-2; the D gene is possibly TRBD1 (6 bases). Sequenced sample: blood. CDR3 bases: TGTGCCAGCAGTTTTTCAGGGGCCGGGGAGCTGTTTTTT. This translates into CASSFSGAGELFF.